The clone carrying this T cell receptor beta chain has ten or more counts. V dropped 7 bases and J dropped 4; count of bases not matched to a gene: 3. This CDR3 comprises 13 residues. Germline lookup yields CDR1 MNHEY and CDR2 SVGEGT. The investigators amplified TCR beta CDR3 regions from RNA transcripts. Primed by the HTBI set, a first-round RT-PCR was run on the TCR CDR3. TCRdb re-analysed the multiplex PCR reads in MiXCR, keeping a single row per CDR3 protein. Of fewer than 750,000 distinct CDR3 sequences in the sample, about 14% were seen once. This sample was included in a study of T cells in Graves' hyperthyroidism and ophthalmopathy.

The V gene is TRBV6-2 or TRBV6-3, the J gene TRBJ2-1, with TRBD1 matching 8 bases. Sequenced material: blood. The source of this sequence is a woman aged 45-60 years with Graves' ophthalmopathy. CDR3: CASKRDRYNEQFF. CDR3 sequence (DNA): TGTGCCAGCAAACGGGACAGGTACAATGAGCAGTTCTTC.